This is a list of T cell receptor beta chains from one sample in a study of shared clonotypes between healthy human individuals. TCRdb keeps only in-frame clones here, not all; method: immunoSEQ multiplex PCR. This sample has roughly 890,000 clones, with roughly 92% found just once. Source material: naive CD8+ T cells sorted from blood. The receptors stem from a young man in good health. CDR3s include the opening cysteine and the closing phenylalanine or tryptophan. A D gene is named only where the DNA matches it firmly. Only some rows state a clone size, as once, few, many or a class for expanded clones.

clone_size: .
j_call: TRBJ1-4
d_call: .
v_call: TRBV2
cdr3_nt: TGTGCCAGCAGGGGGCCGGGAGTGGAAAAACTGTTTTTT
cdr3_aa: CASRGPGVEKLFF

clone_size: .
j_call: TRBJ2-1
d_call: .
v_call: TRBV9
cdr3_nt: TGTGCCAGCAGCCCCCTAAGGGAGATGCATGAGCAGTTCTTC
cdr3_aa: CASSPLREMHEQFF

clone_size: once
j_call: TRBJ2-1
d_call: .
v_call: TRBV11-2
cdr3_nt: TGTGCCAGCAGCTTAGAATTTGGCCCCCGGCCCCCCAATGAGCAGTTCTTC
cdr3_aa: CASSLEFGPRPPNEQFF

clone_size: .
j_call: TRBJ1-4
d_call: .
v_call: TRBV7-9
cdr3_nt: TGTGCCAGCAGCCCGCAAGACCGTGGGGAGAATGAAAAACTGTTTTTT
cdr3_aa: CASSPQDRGENEKLFF

clone_size: .
j_call: TRBJ2-1
d_call: .
v_call: TRBV5-4
cdr3_nt: TGTGCCAGCAGCTTGATCGGAGACGAGCAGTTCTTC
cdr3_aa: CASSLIGDEQFF

clone_size: .
j_call: TRBJ2-3
d_call: TRBD2
v_call: TRBV9
cdr3_nt: TGTGCCAGCAGCCCACCGGGACTAGCGATAGATACGCAGTATTTT
cdr3_aa: CASSPPGLAIDTQYF

clone_size: .
j_call: TRBJ1-4
d_call: TRBD1
v_call: TRBV9
cdr3_nt: TGTGCCAGCAGCCCCGGGACAGGACCTTTCGGACGAAACGAAAAACTGTTTTTT
cdr3_aa: CASSPGTGPFGRNEKLFF

clone_size: few
j_call: TRBJ1-2
d_call: .
v_call: TRBV18
cdr3_nt: TGTGCCAGCTCACCGGAGGGCTATTGGTACACCTTC
cdr3_aa: CASSPEGYWYTF

clone_size: .
j_call: TRBJ1-1
d_call: TRBD1
v_call: TRBV9
cdr3_nt: TGTGCCAGCAGCGTAGCTTGGGACAGGGTGTTTGGTGAAGCTTTCTTT
cdr3_aa: CASSVAWDRVFGEAFF

clone_size: .
j_call: TRBJ1-5
d_call: .
v_call: TRBV27
cdr3_nt: TGTGCCAGCAGTTTATCCGGGGGCTCAGGCAATCAGCCCCAGCATTTT
cdr3_aa: CASSLSGGSGNQPQHF